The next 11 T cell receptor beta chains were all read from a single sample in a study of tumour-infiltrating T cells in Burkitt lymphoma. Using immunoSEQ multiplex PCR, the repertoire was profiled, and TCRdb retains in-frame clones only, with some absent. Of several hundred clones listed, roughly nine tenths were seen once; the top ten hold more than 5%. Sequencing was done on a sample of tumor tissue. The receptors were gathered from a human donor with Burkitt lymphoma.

CDR3 DNA sequence: TGTGCCATCAGTGAGAGGGCTAGCGGGAGTTCCTACAATGAGCAGTTCTTC. Its translation is CAISERASGSSYNEQFF. The chain joins TRBV10-3 to TRBJ2-1; 10 nucleotides line up with TRBD2. V shed 2 bases and J 1 base; nucleotides not matched to a gene: 5. CDR3 length equals 17 residues. CDR1 ENHRY and CDR2 SYGVKD come from the germline V gene.

The CDR3 loop is CASSRSRDNTDTQYF. DNA for the CDR3: TGCGCCAGCAGCCGCTCCCGGGACAACACAGATACGCAGTATTTT. The chain joins TRBV4-3 to TRBJ2-3; the D gene is possibly TRBD1 (6 bases). Trimming removed 4 bases at V and 2 bases at J, with 13 bases between. The CDR3 loop spans 15 amino acids. Germline CDR1 and CDR2: LGHNA and YSLEER.

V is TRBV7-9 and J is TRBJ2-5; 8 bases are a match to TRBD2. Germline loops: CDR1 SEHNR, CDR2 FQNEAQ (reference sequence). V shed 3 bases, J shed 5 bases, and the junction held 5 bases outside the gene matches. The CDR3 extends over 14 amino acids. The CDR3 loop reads CASSFAGGTETQYF. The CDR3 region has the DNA TGTGCCAGCAGCTTCGCGGGAGGTACGGAGACCCAGTACTTC.

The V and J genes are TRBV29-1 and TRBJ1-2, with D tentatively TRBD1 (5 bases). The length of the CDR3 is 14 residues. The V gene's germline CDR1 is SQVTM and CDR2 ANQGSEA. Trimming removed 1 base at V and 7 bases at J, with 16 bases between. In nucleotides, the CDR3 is TGCAGCGTTGAAGGTCCGGGGGGGGGAACTGGCTACACCTTC. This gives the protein CSVEGPGGGTGYTF.

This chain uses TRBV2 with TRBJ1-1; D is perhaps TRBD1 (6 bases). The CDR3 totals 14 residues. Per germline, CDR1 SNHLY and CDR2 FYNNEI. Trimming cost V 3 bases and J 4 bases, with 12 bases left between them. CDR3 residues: CASSEREGVTEAFF. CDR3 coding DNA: TGTGCCAGCAGTGAGCGGGAGGGGGTCACTGAAGCTTTCTTT.

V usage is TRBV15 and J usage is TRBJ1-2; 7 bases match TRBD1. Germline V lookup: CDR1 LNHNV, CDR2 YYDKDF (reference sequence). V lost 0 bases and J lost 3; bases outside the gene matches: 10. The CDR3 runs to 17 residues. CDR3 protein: CATSREGPLGTDYGYTF. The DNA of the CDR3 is TGTGCCACCAGCAGAGAAGGACCCCTAGGGACAGACTATGGCTACACCTTC.

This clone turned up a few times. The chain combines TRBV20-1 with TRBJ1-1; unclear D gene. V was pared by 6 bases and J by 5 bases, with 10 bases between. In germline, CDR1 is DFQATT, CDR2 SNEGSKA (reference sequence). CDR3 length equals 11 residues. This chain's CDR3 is CSAPQRTEAFF. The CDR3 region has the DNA TGCAGTGCCCCCCAACGGACTGAAGCTTTCTTT.

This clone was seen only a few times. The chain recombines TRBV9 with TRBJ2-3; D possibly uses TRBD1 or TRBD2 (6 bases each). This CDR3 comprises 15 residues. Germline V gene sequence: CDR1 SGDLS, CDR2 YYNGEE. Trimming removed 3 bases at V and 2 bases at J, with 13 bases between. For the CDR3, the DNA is TGTGCCAGCAGCGACCCTAGGGGGGACACAGATACGCAGTATTTT. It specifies CASSDPRGDTDTQYF.

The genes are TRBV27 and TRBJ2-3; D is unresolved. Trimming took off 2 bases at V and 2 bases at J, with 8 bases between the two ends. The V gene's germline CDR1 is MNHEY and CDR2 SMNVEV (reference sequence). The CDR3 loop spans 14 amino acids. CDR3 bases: TGTGCCAGCAGTTTAAAGATCGCCACAGATACGCAGTATTTT. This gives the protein CASSLKIATDTQYF.

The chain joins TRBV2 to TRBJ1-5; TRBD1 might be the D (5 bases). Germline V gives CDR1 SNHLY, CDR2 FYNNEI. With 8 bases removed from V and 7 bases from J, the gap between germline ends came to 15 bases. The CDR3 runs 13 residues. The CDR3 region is CASSGVGGQPQHF. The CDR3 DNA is TGTGCCAGCTCGGGGGTGGGAGGACAGCCCCAGCATTTT.

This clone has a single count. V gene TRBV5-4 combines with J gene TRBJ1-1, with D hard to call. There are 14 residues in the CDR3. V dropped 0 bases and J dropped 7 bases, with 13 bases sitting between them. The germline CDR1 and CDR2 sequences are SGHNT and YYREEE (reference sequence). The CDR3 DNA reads TGTGCCAGCAGCTTGGACCCCCTATCCCGTGAAGCTTTCTTT. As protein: CASSLDPLSREAFF.